A single sample is the source of the 20 T cell receptor beta chains below, sequenced in a study of blood T cell repertoires in COVID-19. Using immunoSEQ multiplex PCR, the repertoire was profiled, and TCRdb retains in-frame clones only, with some absent. The sample consists of about 200,000 clones, around nine tenths of them appearing once. Specimen: peripheral blood. These receptor sequences come from a woman in her 40s who had recovered from COVID-19.

The V and J genes are TRBV9 and TRBJ2-2; a possible D gene is TRBD2 (6 bases). The CDR3 totals 14 residues. Germline CDR1 is SGDLS and CDR2 is YYNGEE. The V end was cut by 4 bases, the J end by 8 bases, with 15 bases between. This chain's CDR3 is CASSHPSETGELFF. The CDR3 nucleotides are TGTGCCAGCAGCCACCCTAGCGAAACAGGGGAGCTGTTTTTT.

The V and J genes are TRBV6-5 and TRBJ2-5; D call uncertain. The CDR3 has 12 residues. The germline V gene has CDR1 MNHEY and CDR2 SVGAGI. The V end was cut by 7 bases, the J end by 2 bases, with 8 bases between. The CDR3 protein is CASTGQQETQYF. The CDR3 DNA sequence: TGTGCCAGCACGGGTCAGCAAGAGACCCAGTACTTC.

This chain uses TRBV19 with TRBJ2-1; TRBD1 might be the D (6 bases). CDR1 is LNHDA, CDR2 SQIVND, per germline (reference sequence). This CDR3 region has 16 residues. Trimming shortened V by 4 bases and J by 3 bases, and 16 bases separated the two germline ends. The CDR3 sequence: CASSSMVGTNYNEQFF. The CDR3 DNA reads TGTGCCAGTAGTAGCATGGTGGGGACAAACTACAATGAGCAGTTCTTC.

The chain employs TRBV11-2 and TRBJ2-3, with 11 bases that match TRBD2. The length of the CDR3 is 19 residues. Germline CDR1 reads SGHAT; CDR2 reads FQNNGV. J was trimmed by 4 bases and V by 0 bases; bases with no gene match: 12. The CDR3 bases are TGTGCCAGCAGCTTAGATCGGGTATCTAGCGGGAGGTTCTCAGATACGCAGTATTTT. It is translated as CASSLDRVSSGRFSDTQYF. The full variable domain, its missing parts supplied by reference TRBV11-2 and TRBJ2-3, is EAGVAQSPRYKIIEKRQSVAFWCNPISGHATLYWYQQILGQGPKLLIQFQNNGVVDDSQLPKDRFSAERLKGVDSTLKIQPAKLEDSAVYLCASSLDRVSSGRFSDTQYFGPGTRLTVL.

V usage is TRBV6-2 or TRBV6-3 and J usage is TRBJ2-5, with 12 bases aligning to TRBD2. The CDR3 is 19 residues long. Germline V lookup: CDR1 MNHEY, CDR2 SVGEGT. J was trimmed by 5 bases and V by 1 base; bases with no gene match: 14. The CDR3 here is CASSYLTGTSGFRQETQYF. The CDR3 bases are TGTGCCAGCAGTTACTTGACCGGGACTAGCGGGTTCCGTCAGGAGACCCAGTACTTC.

The genes are TRBV5-1 and TRBJ2-7; 9 nucleotides agree with TRBD2. Germline lookup yields CDR1 SGHRS and CDR2 YFSETQ. V lost 6 bases, J lost 3 bases, and 4 bases stayed unmatched. The CDR3 runs to 13 residues. CDR3 amino acids: CASMREGSYEQYF. The CDR3 DNA reads TGCGCCAGCATGCGGGAGGGTAGCTACGAGCAGTACTTC. Drawing the rest from reference TRBV5-1 and TRBJ2-7, the complete variable domain is KAGVTQTPRYLIKTRGQQVTLSCSPISGHRSVSWYQQTPGQGLQFLFEYFSETQRNKGNFPGRFSGRQFSNSRSEMNVSTLELGDSALYLCASMREGSYEQYFGPGTRLTVT.

V usage is TRBV7-2 and J usage is TRBJ2-7; no clear D. V was shortened by 5 bases and J by 3 bases, with 5 bases between the two germline ends. The CDR3 length is 11 residues. Per germline, CDR1 SGHTA and CDR2 FQGNSA. The CDR3 protein is CASSLLYEQYF. The CDR3 DNA reads as TGTGCCAGCAGCCTCCTCTACGAGCAGTACTTC.

This clone was observed once. CDR3 residues: CASSLKGTSGKETQYF. The DNA for the CDR3 is TGTGCCAGCAGCTTAAAAGGGACTAGCGGGAAAGAGACCCAGTACTTC. V usage is TRBV7-3 and J usage is TRBJ2-5; 13 bases fit TRBD2. Germline CDR1 and CDR2: SGHTA and FQGTGA. V gave up 1 base and J gave up 3 bases; unmatched junction bases: 2. There are 16 residues in the CDR3.

This sequence joins TRBV7-7 and TRBJ2-1; TRBD2 matches 8 bases. The CDR3 is 15 residues long. Germline values: CDR1 SSHAT, CDR2 FNYEAQ (reference sequence). Trimming took 5 bases from V and 0 from J; bases not matched to a gene: 3. In DNA form, the CDR3 reads TGTGCCAGCAGCCTCAGCGGGAGCTCCTACAATGAGCAGTTCTTC. Its protein product is CASSLSGSSYNEQFF.

This chain uses TRBV30 with TRBJ1-5; 7 nucleotides line up with TRBD1. The CDR3 is 15 amino acids. J was trimmed by 3 bases and V by 2 bases; bases with no gene match: 7. CDR1 is GTSNPN, CDR2 SVGIG, per germline (reference sequence). CDR3 amino acids: CAWSYSGQSNQPQHF. As DNA, the CDR3 is TGTGCCTGGAGTTATTCGGGACAGTCCAATCAGCCCCAGCATTTT.

A note on this clone: This specimen includes other DNA sequences encoding the same CDR3. This chain uses TRBV5-1 with TRBJ1-1, with no clear D. CDR3 length: 13 amino acids. V was shortened by 2 bases and J by 1 base, with 6 bases between the two germline ends. Germline CDR1 and CDR2: SGHRS and YFSETQ. The CDR3 is CASSFNRNTEAFF. For the CDR3, the DNA is TGCGCCAGCAGCTTTAACAGGAACACTGAAGCTTTCTTT.

This chain connects TRBV6-6 to TRBJ2-7, with D perhaps TRBD1 (6 bases). Between the trimmed V and J ends, which lost 2 bases and 2 bases, there was a span of 10 bases. Per germline, CDR1 MNHNY and CDR2 SVGAGI (reference sequence). CDR3 length equals 14 residues. The CDR3 DNA reads as TGTGCCAGCAGTTACACGGCAGGGGCCTACGAGCAGTACTTC. This encodes CASSYTAGAYEQYF.

The chain joins TRBV18 to TRBJ1-5, with TRBD1 as a possible D gene (5 bases). CDR1 KGHSH and CDR2 LQKENI come from the germline V gene. V dropped 0 bases and J dropped 2 bases, with 8 bases sitting between them. The CDR3 has 15 residues. CDR3: CASSPPVQGNQPQHF. CDR3 in DNA: TGTGCCAGCTCACCACCGGTACAGGGCAATCAGCCCCAGCATTTT.

This chain uses TRBV4-3 with TRBJ1-5; TRBD1 might be the D (5 bases). Trimming shortened V by 0 bases and J by 5 bases, and 11 bases separated the two germline ends. The CDR3 contains 15 residues. Germline CDR1 is LGHNA and CDR2 is YSLEER. This chain's CDR3 is CASSQEWQGHQPQHF. In DNA, the CDR3 is TGCGCCAGCAGCCAAGAGTGGCAGGGCCATCAGCCCCAGCATTTT.

The chain has TRBV6-2 or TRBV6-3 and TRBJ1-2, with no clear D. The CDR3 spans 14 residues. Germline CDR1 MNHEY, CDR2 SVGEGT. Trimming removed 0 bases from V and 5 bases from J, with 10 bases in between. CDR3 region: CASSYSLWEYGYTF. The CDR3 coding sequence is TGTGCCAGCAGTTACTCGCTGTGGGAGTATGGCTACACCTTC.

The rearrangement uses TRBV12-3 or TRBV12-4 and TRBJ1-5; unclear D gene. The ends were cut back, 5 bases at V and 4 bases at J, with 9 bases in the middle. The CDR3 has 13 residues. The CDR3 region has the DNA TGTGCCAGCAGTCGGACGGGAAATCAGCCCCAGCATTTT. Translated, it gives CASSRTGNQPQHF.

This chain joins TRBV7-9 and TRBJ1-2; 7 bases match TRBD1. V shed 4 bases, J shed 3 bases, and the junction held 11 bases outside the gene matches. Germline CDR1 is SEHNR and CDR2 is FQNEAQ (reference sequence). This CDR3 contains 16 residues. CDR3 sequence reads: CASSSSAGGMDYGYTF. CDR3 sequence (DNA): TGTGCCAGCAGCTCGAGCGCAGGGGGGATGGACTATGGCTACACCTTC.

The V and J genes are TRBV11-2 and TRBJ2-1; 8 bases are a match to TRBD2. The V gene's germline CDR1 is SGHAT and CDR2 FQNNGV. The trim removed 4 bases at V and 8 bases at J, leaving 7 bases unmatched. This CDR3 is 14 amino acids long. The CDR3 here is CASSSSGSGDEQFF. The CDR3 DNA follows: TGTGCCAGCAGCTCAAGCGGGAGCGGGGATGAGCAGTTCTTC.

The CDR3 spells CATSEGPSRERSQGYTF. The CDR3 region has the DNA TGTGCCACCAGTGAGGGACCCAGCCGGGAGAGGTCGCAAGGCTACACCTTC. The V and J genes are TRBV24-1 and TRBJ1-2; D may be TRBD1 (5 bases). The CDR3 is 17 residues long. From germline, CDR1 is KGHDR and CDR2 SFDVKD. V was trimmed by 4 bases and J by 8 bases, leaving 25 bases between them.

The chain carries TRBV5-8 and TRBJ1-2; 7 nucleotides match TRBD1. This CDR3 contains 15 residues. Germline CDR1 SGHTS, CDR2 YDEGEE. With 4 bases clipped from V and 4 bases from J, the junction kept 10 bases outside the gene matches. The CDR3, as DNA: TGTGCCAGCAGCCCCGAACAGGGGTCGATCTATGGCTACACCTTC. Its protein product is CASSPEQGSIYGYTF.